The present T cell receptor beta chain was sequenced within a study of CD8 T cells in Susac syndrome. V was trimmed by 5 bases and J by 3 bases, leaving 8 bases between them. There are 12 residues in the CDR3. Germline V gene data show CDR1 as DFQATT and CDR2 as SNEGSKA (reference sequence). Reverse transcription used about 0.5 to 1 ug RNA and random hexamers. One entry per CDR3 protein results from TCRdb running MiXCR on the immunoSEQ multiplex PCR reads. The sample has 300,000 or so distinct CDR3 sequences; under 95% are singletons. TEMRA cells were FACS-enriched, while CD8+ and CD4+ T cells were negatively isolated.

The chain employs TRBV20-1 and TRBJ1-5; D is perhaps TRBD1 (6 bases). Sequencing input: CD4+ T cells from PBMCs. This TCR was recovered from a human donor with multiple sclerosis. In DNA, the CDR3 is TGCAGTGCTGGACAGAACAATCAGCCCCAGCATTTT. As protein: CSAGQNNQPQHF.